This TCR beta chain is from a study of OX40 agonist ivuxolimab in advanced cancers. Whole-study context: Ivuxolimab was delivered to patients intravenously every 2 weeks at doses spanning 0.01 to 10 mg/kg. Study-level points and caveats: Partial responders dosed at 0.1-3.0 mg/kg displayed clonal expansion ranking among the lowest. On average, CD8+ T cells had more expanded clones than CD4+.

A word on this clone: Its antigen remains unknown.

Anyone with autoimmune disease history or systemic immunosuppression was excluded. Using immunoSEQ multiplex PCR, the repertoire was profiled, and TCRdb retains in-frame clones only, with some absent. Seen here are about 64,000 clones, 84% observed once, and the top ten hold around 2.1%. V was pared by 4 bases and J by 5 bases, with 10 bases of the junction left unmatched. There are 15 residues in the CDR3. Germline V gene sequence: CDR1 SGDLS, CDR2 YYNGEE. The genes are TRBV9 and TRBJ1-1; 8 bases are a match to TRBD1. The sample in question was CD4+ or CD8+ T cells sorted from blood, obtained in a trial of the OX40 agonist ivuxolimab. The receptor was derived from an adult with an advanced solid tumor such as melanoma, head and neck, liver or kidney cancer. This CDR3 is CASSFTGQGITEAFF. The CDR3 DNA follows: TGTGCCAGCAGCTTTACCGGACAGGGTATTACTGAAGCTTTCTTT.